The following is a TCR beta chain sequence with its context. What it binds is not known. For the second PCR, which ran for roughly 6 to 12 cycles, a sample-barcoded 5' primer and a J-beta primer mix were used. A minimum of 2.5 million CDR3-containing paired-end reads was obtained for each sample. TCRdb re-derived calls from the 5' RACE reads in MiXCR, one entry per CDR3 protein. Of 1.5 million to 2 million distinct CDR3 sequences in the sample, around 36% were seen once. A minimum of 7 million PBMCs was isolated per sample. This CDR3 contains 16 residues. The V and J ends lost 4 bases and 0 bases, in that order; junction bases with no gene match: 4. Germline CDR1 MGHRA, CDR2 YSYEKL. This specimen comes from a study of blood T cells in healthy people across ages. Notes on the study in general: It was not known whether donors were CMV positive (a possible confounder of expanded clonotype changes).

This TCR was sampled from a woman aged 25 to 45 in good health. The chain combines TRBV4-1 with TRBJ2-1, with 9 bases fitting TRBD2. The specimen sequenced was blood. CDR3 amino acids: CASSLAGAYSYNEQFF. The CDR3 DNA reads as TGCGCCAGCAGCCTAGCGGGGGCCTACTCCTACAATGAGCAGTTCTTC.